This T cell receptor (beta chain) was recorded in a study of blood T cell repertoires in COVID-19. In the study overall: Acute and convalescent COVID-19 samples came from the United States, Italy and Spain.

This CDR3 has 13 amino acids. The germline V gene encodes CDR1 GTSNPN and CDR2 SVGIG (reference sequence). Between the trimmed V and J ends, which lost 3 bases and 4 bases, there was a span of 10 bases. Using immunoSEQ multiplex PCR, the repertoire was profiled, and TCRdb retains in-frame clones only, with some absent. The sample records roughly 250,000 clones, approximately 89% being singletons. The J gene is TRBJ1-5, the V gene TRBV30; D is unresolved. The sequence derives from a woman aged 40 to 50 with acute COVID-19. The sequenced sample was PBMCs or T cells enriched from blood (not recorded which). The chain's CDR3 is CAWSAEGNQPQHF. CDR3 nucleotides: TGTGCCTGGAGCGCCGAGGGAAATCAGCCCCAGCATTTT.